The rows below give T cell receptor beta chains drawn from one sample of a study of OX40 agonist ivuxolimab in advanced cancers. Method: immunoSEQ multiplex PCR; TCRdb's copy keeps in-frame clones and lacks some. The table records roughly 70,000 clones, around 85% of them present only once. This sample comprised CD4+ or CD8+ T cells sorted from blood, obtained in a trial of the OX40 agonist ivuxolimab. The receptors originated from an adult with an advanced solid tumor such as melanoma, head and neck, liver or kidney cancer. Both conserved end residues are part of each CDR3. The D gene is left open where the match is weak. The size of a clone is reported for some rows only, either as once, few or many, or as a class for expanded clones.

>-|once|TRBV21-1|TRBJ1-5
CAKDRGLRTYSNQPQHF
TGTGCAAAAGACCGGGGCCTTCGAACCTATAGCAATCAGCCCCAGCATTTT
>TRBD2|-|TRBV5-8|TRBJ2-7
CASSKGLAGVYEQYF
TGTGCCAGCAGCAAGGGACTAGCGGGAGTCTACGAGCAGTACTTC
>-|-|TRBV11-3|TRBJ2-3
CASSSGRMDTQYF
TGTGCCAGCAGCTCGGGCCGTATGGATACGCAGTATTTT
>-|-|TRBV18|TRBJ2-5
CASSPFPGPEETQYF
TGTGCCAGCTCACCATTCCCGGGACCCGAAGAGACCCAGTACTTC
>-|-|TRBV6-1|TRBJ2-5
CASSELGEQETQYF
TGTGCCAGCAGTGAACTGGGAGAGCAAGAGACCCAGTACTTC
>-|-|TRBV19|TRBJ2-2
CASTPQVSPTGELFF
TGTGCCAGTACCCCACAGGTTTCTCCCACCGGGGAGCTGTTTTTT
>TRBD2|-|TRBV18|TRBJ2-1
CASSTTSGRSYNEQFF
TGTGCCAGCTCAACGACTAGCGGGAGATCCTACAATGAGCAGTTCTTC
>TRBD1|-|TRBV27|TRBJ1-1
CASSLTGGGTEAFF
TGTGCCAGCAGTCTGACAGGGGGGGGCACTGAAGCTTTCTTT
>TRBD1|-|TRBV25-1|TRBJ1-1
CASSELDRGTEAFF
TGTGCCAGCAGTGAACTAGACAGGGGGACTGAAGCTTTCTTT
>-|once|TRBV28|TRBJ2-2
CASSSPGARGELFF
TGTGCCAGCAGTTCTCCGGGGGCAAGAGGGGAGCTGTTTTTT
>-|-|TRBV19|TRBJ1-1
CASSKTAKNTEAFF
TGTGCCAGTAGTAAGACAGCAAAGAACACTGAAGCTTTCTTT
>TRBD2|few|TRBV18|TRBJ2-7
CASSPPGLAGSEQYF
TGTGCCAGCTCACCACCGGGACTAGCGGGGTCCGAGCAGTACTTC
>TRBD1|-|TRBV7-8|TRBJ2-2
CASSPLGQNTGELFF
TGTGCCAGCAGCCCACTGGGACAGAATACCGGGGAGCTGTTTTTT
>TRBD1|-|TRBV30|TRBJ2-2
CAWSPQGAGELFF
TGTGCCTGGAGTCCACAGGGGGCCGGGGAGCTGTTTTTT
>-|-|TRBV2|TRBJ2-3
CASSEAFSTGTQYF
TGTGCCAGCAGTGAAGCGTTCTCTACGGGTACGCAGTATTTT
>-|-|TRBV10-2|TRBJ1-5
CASSRDGGIQPQHF
TGCGCCAGCAGTAGGGACGGTGGGATTCAGCCCCAGCATTTT
>-|-|TRBV28|TRBJ2-2
CASRIGTTNTGELFF
TGTGCCAGCAGGATCGGGACGACGAACACCGGGGAGCTGTTTTTT
>TRBD1|-|TRBV20-1|TRBJ2-7
CSARAQGVCF
TGCAGTGCTAGAGCCCAGGGGGTTTGCTTC
>-|-|TRBV30|TRBJ1-4
CAWSAAEKLFF
TGTGCCTGGAGTGCGGCTGAAAAACTGTTTTTT
>-|once|TRBV7-9|TRBJ1-3
CASSLWWSGNTIYF
TGTGCCAGCAGCCTGTGGTGGTCTGGAAACACCATATATTTT
>-|-|TRBV7-2|TRBJ1-5
CASSPNLQGPQHF
TGTGCCAGCAGCCCAAATCTCCAGGGTCCTCAGCATTTT
>TRBD1|-|TRBV5-6|TRBJ2-7
CASSLPGGQGSYEQYF
TGTGCCAGCAGCCTCCCAGGGGGACAGGGCTCCTACGAGCAGTACTTC
>TRBD2|-|TRBV19|TRBJ2-3
CASMIRGGRDTQYF
TGTGCCAGTATGATACGGGGGGGCCGAGATACGCAGTATTTT
>-|-|TRBV2|TRBJ2-6
CASSTGGPGANVLTF
TGTGCCAGCAGCACCGGGGGGCCCGGGGCCAACGTCCTGACTTTC
>TRBD1|-|TRBV10-3|TRBJ2-1
CAIGQGVNEQFF
TGTGCCATAGGGCAGGGGGTCAATGAGCAGTTCTTC
>-|once|TRBV14|TRBJ2-7
CASSQSRNF
TGTGCCAGCAGCCAATCTAGGAACTTC
>-|-|TRBV9|TRBJ2-2
CASSVEGAGELFF
TGTGCCAGCAGCGTAGAAGGGGCCGGGGAGCTGTTTTTT
>TRBD2|-|TRBV9|TRBJ2-3
CASSVVPAGGGTDTQYF
TGTGCCAGCAGCGTAGTCCCAGCGGGAGGAGGCACAGATACGCAGTATTTT
>-|once|TRBV4-3|TRBJ2-3
CASSQGGGGPDTQYF
TGCGCCAGCAGCCAAGGTGGGGGGGGCCCAGATACGCAGTATTTT
>TRBD2|-|TRBV30|TRBJ2-1
CACLGTSGSNEQFF
TGTGCCTGCCTAGGGACTAGCGGGAGCAATGAGCAGTTCTTC
>TRBD1|-|TRBV6-5|TRBJ2-7
CASSPTLQGAHEQYF
TGTGCCAGCAGCCCAACCCTGCAGGGGGCCCACGAGCAGTACTTC
>TRBD1|-|TRBV6-5|TRBJ1-3
CASQTGRLGNTIYF
TGTGCCAGTCAGACAGGGCGGCTTGGAAACACCATATATTTT
>TRBD1|-|TRBV19|TRBJ1-4
CAIIEGQINEKLFF
TGTGCCATCATTGAGGGACAGATTAATGAAAAACTGTTTTTT
>-|once|TRBV5-6|TRBJ1-5
CASSLRRGNNQPQHF
TGTGCCAGCAGCTTACGCAGGGGTAACAATCAGCCCCAGCATTTT
>TRBD1|-|TRBV18|TRBJ1-4
CASSLDRGPTNEKLFF
TGTGCCAGCTCACTTGACAGGGGACCAACTAATGAAAAACTGTTTTTT
>TRBD2|-|TRBV5-4|TRBJ2-5
CASSMSGSPQETQYF
TGTGCCAGCAGTATGAGCGGGAGCCCCCAGGAGACCCAGTACTTC
>TRBD1|few|TRBV11-1|TRBJ2-1
CASSSTGQGAYNEQFF
TGTGCCAGCAGCTCGACGGGACAGGGGGCCTACAATGAGCAGTTCTTC
>-|-|TRBV2|TRBJ1-5
CASSVGASNQPQHF
TGTGCCAGCAGTGTAGGAGCTAGCAATCAGCCCCAGCATTTT
>TRBD2|-|TRBV11-3|TRBJ2-1
CASSIGTSGGGNEQFF
TGTGCCAGCAGCATCGGGACTAGCGGGGGGGGCAATGAGCAGTTCTTC
>TRBD2|-|TRBV10-3|TRBJ2-1
CAISDSSLAGGYNEQFF
TGTGCCATCAGTGATTCTTCTTTAGCGGGGGGTTACAATGAGCAGTTCTTC
>TRBD1|-|TRBV2|TRBJ2-7
CASTLQGALYEQYF
TGTGCCAGCACCCTACAGGGGGCGTTATACGAGCAGTACTTC
>-|-|TRBV7-2|TRBJ2-7
CASSPPGGRSYEQYF
TGTGCCAGCAGCCCCCCGGGTGGGCGGTCCTACGAGCAGTACTTC
>-|-|TRBV2|TRBJ2-3
CASSGWTDTQYF
TGTGCCAGCAGTGGCTGGACAGATACGCAGTATTTT
>-|-|TRBV30|TRBJ1-1
CAWSVFGFSTEAFF
TGTGCCTGGAGTGTCTTCGGATTTTCGACTGAAGCTTTCTTT
>TRBD1|once|TRBV28|TRBJ2-5
CASETTGTETQYF
TGTGCCAGTGAAACGACAGGGACAGAGACCCAGTACTTC
>TRBD2|-|TRBV19|TRBJ2-3
CASSIPSGRENGQYF
TGTGCCAGTAGTATCCCTAGCGGGAGGGAAAATGGACAGTATTTT